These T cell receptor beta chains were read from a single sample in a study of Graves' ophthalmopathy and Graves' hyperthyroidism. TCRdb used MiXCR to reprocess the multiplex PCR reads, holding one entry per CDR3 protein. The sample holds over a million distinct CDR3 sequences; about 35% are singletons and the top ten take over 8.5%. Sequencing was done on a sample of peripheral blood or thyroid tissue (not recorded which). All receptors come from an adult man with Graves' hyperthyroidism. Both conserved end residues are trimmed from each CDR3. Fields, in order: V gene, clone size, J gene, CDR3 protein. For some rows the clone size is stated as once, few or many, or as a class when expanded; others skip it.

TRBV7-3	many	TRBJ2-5	ASSLNGEETQY
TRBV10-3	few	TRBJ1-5	AIRQYSNQPQH
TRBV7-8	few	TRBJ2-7	ASSPGQGIEQY
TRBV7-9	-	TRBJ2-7	ASSPPTGLVEQY
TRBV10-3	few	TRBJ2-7	ASSESGGGSYEQY
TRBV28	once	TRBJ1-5	ASSFTRAAGEDQPQH
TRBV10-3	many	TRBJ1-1	AIRVTGGDAF
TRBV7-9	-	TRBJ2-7	ASSLTANYEQY
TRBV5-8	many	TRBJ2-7	ASSGMMRNEQY
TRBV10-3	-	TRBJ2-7	AISVPEGADEQY